A selection of T cell receptor beta chains follows, all from one sample in a study of shared clonotypes between healthy human individuals. The protocol was immunoSEQ multiplex PCR, while the TCRdb copy is restricted to in-frame clones and leaves out a portion. The sample holds hundreds of thousands of clones, 90% to 95% seen once. The sample comprised naive CD8+ T cells sorted from blood. The receptors come from a young woman in good health. Each CDR3 is given with its conserved first and last residue. A D gene is named only where the DNA matches it firmly. The size field is filled for only some rows; it gives once, few, many or a size class.

clone_size,d_call,j_call,v_call,cdr3_aa,cdr3_nt
-,TRBD2,TRBJ2-7,TRBV25-1,CASSATGTPGLAYEQYF,TGTGCCAGCAGTGCCACGGGGACACCAGGACTAGCTTACGAGCAGTACTTC
-,-,TRBJ2-1,TRBV7-8,CASTSSPDEQFF,TGTGCCAGCACCTCTAGCCCGGATGAGCAGTTCTTC
-,-,TRBJ2-5,TRBV28,CASRPRDSRQETQYF,TGTGCCAGCAGACCCCGGGACTCCAGACAAGAGACCCAGTACTTC
-,-,TRBJ1-2,TRBV28,CASSLLSQASYTF,TGTGCCAGCAGTTTACTGTCCCAGGCGAGCTACACCTTC
-,-,TRBJ1-2,TRBV5-1,CASSLAGATFGYTF,TGCGCCAGCAGCTTGGCCGGCGCCACGTTCGGCTACACCTTC
-,-,TRBJ2-7,TRBV7-8,CASSLHSGYEQYF,TGTGCCAGCAGCCTACATTCGGGCTACGAGCAGTACTTC
-,-,TRBJ2-3,TRBV6-5,CASSQIRGGTDTQYF,TGTGCCAGCAGTCAAATCAGGGGTGGCACAGATACGCAGTATTTT
-,-,TRBJ1-1,TRBV9,CASSDSRNTEAFF,TGTGCCAGCAGCGACTCCAGGAACACTGAAGCTTTCTTT
-,-,TRBJ1-4,TRBV10-3,CAISDRDYEKLFF,TGTGCCATCAGTGATAGGGATTATGAAAAACTGTTTTTT
-,-,TRBJ2-7,TRBV13,CASSPFNSYEQYF,TGTGCCAGCAGCCCCTTTAACTCCTACGAGCAGTACTTC
-,-,TRBJ2-7,TRBV9,CASSVDGGSMYEQYF,TGTGCCAGCAGCGTAGATGGGGGAAGTATGTACGAGCAGTACTTC
-,-,TRBJ2-7,TRBV28,CASSSRLTFLYEQYF,TGTGCCAGCAGCTCGAGGCTAACTTTCCTCTACGAGCAGTACTTC
-,TRBD1,TRBJ2-2,TRBV27,CASSFGQGYPGELFF,TGTGCCAGCAGTTTCGGACAGGGGTATCCCGGGGAGCTGTTTTTT
-,-,TRBJ2-5,TRBV6-5,CASSYTSTVETQYF,TGTGCCAGCAGTTACACCAGCACGGTAGAGACCCAGTACTTC
once,-,TRBJ1-5,TRBV7-9,CASSLARGVGQGQPQHF,TGTGCCAGCAGCTTAGCGCGGGGGGTCGGTCAGGGTCAGCCCCAGCATTTT
-,-,TRBJ2-6,TRBV28,CASSPLVGANVLTF,TGTGCCAGCAGCCCTCTGGTTGGGGCCAACGTCCTGACTTTC
-,TRBD2,TRBJ2-3,TRBV28,CASSYSGTFTDTQYF,TGTGCCAGCAGCTATAGCGGGACCTTCACAGATACGCAGTATTTT
once,-,TRBJ1-5,TRBV27,CASSSRPGPGYSNQPQHF,TGTGCCAGCAGTTCCCGGCCAGGTCCGGGGTATAGCAATCAGCCCCAGCATTTT
-,-,TRBJ2-7,TRBV29-1,CSVDSGRGYEQYF,TGCAGCGTTGACTCCGGAAGGGGCTACGAGCAGTACTTC
-,TRBD1,TRBJ2-5,TRBV19,CASSMTGGAETQYF,TGTGCCAGTTCGATGACAGGGGGCGCGGAGACCCAGTACTTC
-,TRBD2,TRBJ2-7,TRBV4-2,CASSHLLAGGTNYEQYF,TGTGCCAGCAGCCATCTATTAGCGGGAGGAACCAACTACGAGCAGTACTTC
-,TRBD1,TRBJ2-7,TRBV27,CASSSQTGLSYEQYF,TGTGCCAGCAGCAGCCAGACAGGGCTCAGCTACGAGCAGTACTTC